This record concerns one TCR beta chain sequence. Its target is unknown. Here immunoSEQ multiplex PCR was the method, and the copy in TCRdb shows in-frame clones only, minus some. The sample yields around 15,000 clones, less than 80% seen once. The record originates from a study of neoadjuvant anti-PD-1 for oral cavity cancer. Study details: Patients without progression got a fourth dose around day 43.

The CDR3 extends over 15 amino acids. V gave up 1 base and J gave up 4 bases, with 11 bases separating them. The germline gives CDR1 MNHEY, CDR2 SMNVEV (reference sequence). Study results and caveats: With three patients per group, TCR findings need larger cohorts.

The receptor comes from a person aged 40 to 85 with oral cavity squamous cell carcinoma. The source was PBMCs, collected before nivolumab (anti-PD-1) treatment. The V call is TRBV27, the J call TRBJ1-5; weak D call: TRBD1 (6 bases). CDR3 residues: CASSLWYQGNQPQHF. Written as DNA, the CDR3 is TGTGCCAGCAGTTTATGGTATCAGGGGAATCAGCCCCAGCATTTT.